This record concerns one T cell receptor beta chain sequence. Its antigen remains unidentified. PCR was performed a second time for roughly 7 to 11 cycles using a sample-barcoded 5' primer and a J-beta primer mix. TCRdb called the 5' RACE reads again in MiXCR, with one record for every CDR3 protein. The table shows 700,000 or so distinct CDR3 sequences, with 35% to 50% occurring only once. The data originate from a study of blood T cells in healthy people across ages. Study findings and constraints: Donor CMV infection status was unknown, possibly confounding age-related changes in expanded clonotypes. TCR beta diversity was tightly associated with the proportion of naive T cells.

V trimming: 6 bases; J trimming: 2 bases; junction bases outside the gene matches: 7. The germline gives CDR1 SGHTA, CDR2 FQGTGA. The CDR3 has 15 residues. Samples had at least 6 million PBMCs isolated from them. Sequencing was performed on blood. The TCR comes from an elderly man in good health. The V gene is TRBV7-3, the J gene TRBJ2-1; 7 bases match TRBD2. The CDR3 DNA reads as TGTGCCAGCAGTCGGACCGGGACTACCTACAATGAGCAGTTCTTC. It is translated as CASSRTGTTYNEQFF.